Shown below are 30 T cell receptor beta chains from a single sample sequenced in a study of early T cells in non-severe SARS-CoV-2 infection. MiXCR was run by TCRdb on the 5' RACE reads, yielding one entry per CDR3 protein. The table has about 88,000 distinct CDR3 sequences, more than 13% seen once. Sequencing input: whole blood. The receptors stem from an adult who was a healthcare worker with PCR-confirmed SARS-CoV-2 infection or an uninfected control (not recorded which).

This clonotype showed up just a few times. V usage is TRBV9 and J usage is TRBJ1-3, with D possibly TRBD1 on 5 matching bases. Germline V gene data show CDR1 as SGDLS and CDR2 as YYNGEE. CDR3 length: 12 residues. The V and J ends lost 4 bases and 6 bases respectively, with 8 bases between them. This chain's CDR3 is CASSPRENTIYF. The CDR3 DNA reads as TGTGCCAGCAGCCCCAGGGAAAACACCATATATTTT.

There are many counts of this clonotype. The rearrangement joins TRBV7-9 to TRBJ2-7; TRBD2 matches 13 bases. The germline V gene encodes CDR1 SEHNR and CDR2 FQNEAQ (reference sequence). This CDR3 is 14 amino acids long. V dropped 5 bases and J dropped 4; count of bases not matched to a gene: 2. The CDR3 reads CASSRTSGSYEQYF. CDR3 sequence (DNA): TGTGCCAGCAGCCGGACTAGCGGGAGTTACGAGCAGTACTTC.

Many counts were recorded for this clonotype. The chain employs TRBV11-2 and TRBJ1-1; perhaps TRBD1 as D (5 bases). The V end was cut by 5 bases, the J end by 11 bases, with 18 bases between. CDR3 length equals 13 residues. Germline-derived CDR1 and CDR2 are SGHAT and FQNNGV. Here the CDR3 DNA reads TGTGCCAGCAGCGTACGACAGTCCGCGCGTGCTTTCTTT. Translated, it gives CASSVRQSARAFF.

This clonotype showed up just a few times. V usage is TRBV27 and J usage is TRBJ1-1; tentatively, D is TRBD1 (5 bases). The CDR3 runs to 14 residues. In germline, CDR1 is MNHEY, CDR2 SMNVEV (reference sequence). Trimming took 6 bases from V and 5 from J, leaving 16 bases between them. The CDR3 DNA reads as TGTGCCAGCAGAGGATTGGGACGGGGGACTGAAGCTTTCTTT. It encodes CASRGLGRGTEAFF.

This clonotype was seen a few times. DNA of the CDR3: TGTGCCAGCAGCCTGGGCGACAACTCTGGAAACACCATATATTTT. Protein product: CASSLGDNSGNTIYF. The chain is built from TRBV3-1 and TRBJ1-3; no clear D. CDR1 and CDR2 from the germline V gene are LGHDT and YNNKEL (reference sequence). Trimming took off 4 bases at V and 0 bases at J, with 10 bases between the two ends. This CDR3 comprises 15 residues. Full variable domain (missing parts from reference TRBV3-1 and TRBJ1-3): DTAVSQTPKYLVTQMGNDKSIKCEQNLGHDTMYWYKQDSKKFLKIMFSYNNKELIINETVPNRFSPKSPDKAHLNLHINSLELGDSAVYFCASSLGDNSGNTIYFGEGSWLTVV.

V gene TRBV13 combines with J gene TRBJ1-1, with D possibly matching TRBD1 (6 bases). Between the trimmed V and J ends, which lost 8 bases and 4 bases, there was a span of 23 bases. The germline V gene has CDR1 PRHDT and CDR2 FYEKMQ (reference sequence). The CDR3 is 16 amino acids. The CDR3 bases are TGTGCCAGCTTACGAAAGCAGACAGGCCCGATCACTGAAGCTTTCTTT. This sequence encodes CASLRKQTGPITEAFF.

This clonotype was seen at least ten times. The chain couples TRBV5-1 to TRBJ1-1; D is undetermined. The CDR3 contains 13 residues. The germline CDR1 and CDR2 sequences are SGHRS and YFSETQ. Trimming took off 0 bases at V and 6 bases at J, with 9 bases between the two ends. The CDR3 loop reads CASSLEGSAEAFF. The CDR3, as DNA: TGCGCCAGCAGCTTGGAGGGCAGTGCTGAAGCTTTCTTT.

The CDR3: CASSRRFAGSSYNEQFF. The CDR3 bases are TGTGCCAGCAGCAGAAGGTTTGCGGGCAGCTCCTACAATGAGCAGTTCTTC. This sequence joins TRBV21-1 and TRBJ2-1; the table assigns TRBD2, which was not confirmed against the DNA. TRBV21-1 is classified as a pseudogene. This CDR3 has 17 amino acids.

The J gene is TRBJ2-7, the V gene TRBV7-9, with D maybe TRBD2 (5 bases). The CDR3 sequence is 16 residues long. The germline V gene has CDR1 SEHNR and CDR2 FQNEAQ (reference sequence). V gave up 4 bases and J gave up 7 bases, with 23 bases separating them. CDR3 in DNA: TGTGCCAGCAGCTCGAATCTAGAGGGCTCGCCGTGGGAGCAGTACTTC. Translated: CASSSNLEGSPWEQYF.

The chain uses TRBV5-1 and TRBJ2-1, with TRBD2 identical over 7 bases. CDR1 is SGHRS and CDR2 is YFSETQ in the germline V gene. The CDR3 is 15 residues long. With V trimmed by 2 bases and J by 5 bases, 7 bases remained unmatched. The CDR3 reads CASSFGLADHNEQFF. DNA of the CDR3: TGCGCCAGCAGCTTTGGGCTAGCGGACCACAATGAGCAGTTCTTC. The entire variable domain, with the rest obtained from reference TRBV5-1 and TRBJ2-1, is as follows: KAGVTQTPRYLIKTRGQQVTLSCSPISGHRSVSWYQQTPGQGLQFLFEYFSETQRNKGNFPGRFSGRQFSNSRSEMNVSTLELGDSALYLCASSFGLADHNEQFFGPGTRLTVL.

This clonotype was seen only a few times. The chain uses TRBV10-3 and TRBJ2-2; D might be TRBD1 or TRBD2, each matching 5 bases. This CDR3 is 14 amino acids long. The ends were cut back, 11 bases at V and 3 bases at J, with 16 bases in the middle. CDR1 ENHRY and CDR2 SYGVKD come from the germline V gene. CDR3 nucleotides: TGTGCCCGCCGGGACCCCCGGGACACCGGGGAGCTGTTTTTT. Its protein product is CARRDPRDTGELFF.

The chain links TRBV9 to TRBJ2-7; TRBD2 matches 11 bases. Germline loops: CDR1 SGDLS, CDR2 YYNGEE. V lost 7 bases and J lost 2; bases outside the gene matches: 5. CDR3 length equals 14 residues. This chain's CDR3 is CASEGLAETYEQYF. The CDR3 DNA is TGTGCCAGCGAGGGACTAGCGGAAACCTACGAGCAGTACTTC.

This clonotype was seen only a few times. The chain is built from TRBV20-1 and TRBJ1-2, with TRBD1 as a possible D gene (6 bases). The CDR3 spans 14 residues. V was shortened by 7 bases and J by 8 bases, with 23 bases between the two germline ends. Germline lookup yields CDR1 DFQATT and CDR2 SNEGSKA (reference sequence). CDR3: CSVRLLTGVWGYTF. DNA of the CDR3: TGCAGTGTCAGACTGTTGACAGGTGTATGGGGCTACACCTTC.

The rearrangement links TRBV7-8 to TRBJ2-7; TRBD2 is a possible D gene (6 bases). CDR3 length: 12 amino acids. Germline CDR1 SGHVS, CDR2 FQNEAQ. Trimming removed 6 bases at V and 2 bases at J, with 8 bases between. CDR3: CASSKRAYEQYF. DNA of the CDR3: TGTGCCAGCAGTAAGCGGGCCTACGAGCAGTACTTC.

In its sample, this clonotype was seen a few times. A read error may produce the germline difference seen at one junction end. V gene TRBV12-3 or TRBV12-4 combines with J gene TRBJ2-3; TRBD2 matches 8 bases. The CDR3 spans 13 residues. The CDR3 spells CASSRTSKDTQYF. CDR3 nucleotide sequence: TGTGCCAGCAGTAGGACTAGCAAAGATACGCAGTATTTT.

This clonotype occurred a few times. The chain combines TRBV20-1 with TRBJ2-1; tentatively, D is TRBD1 or TRBD2 (7 bases each). Germline V gene lookup returns CDR1 DFQATT and CDR2 SNEGSKA (reference sequence). V dropped 6 bases and J dropped 6 bases, with 18 bases sitting between them. This CDR3 has 14 amino acids. This CDR3 is CSAQGGGEVNEQFF. The CDR3 DNA reads TGCAGTGCCCAGGGGGGAGGGGAGGTCAATGAGCAGTTCTTC.

The chain uses TRBV7-2 and TRBJ1-4; a weak D match, TRBD1 (6 bases). Trimming removed 0 bases from V and 5 bases from J, with 10 bases in between. The CDR3 extends over 15 amino acids. In germline, CDR1 is SGHTA, CDR2 FQGNSA. The CDR3 is CASSLAGTPNEKLFF. As DNA, the CDR3 is TGTGCCAGCAGCTTAGCGGGGACACCAAATGAAAAACTGTTTTTT.

The rearrangement joins TRBV20-1 to TRBJ1-1; no clear D. The germline V gene encodes CDR1 DFQATT and CDR2 SNEGSKA (reference sequence). V was shortened by 5 bases and J by 3 bases, with 13 bases between the two germline ends. The CDR3 is made up of 13 amino acids. The DNA for the CDR3 is TGCAGTGCTGGATCCCGGGGATACACTGAAGCTTTCTTT. Its protein product is CSAGSRGYTEAFF.

This clonotype turned up a few times. CDR3 loop: CSVVVVLNTEAFF. CDR3 sequence (DNA): TGCAGCGTTGTGGTGGTTTTGAACACTGAAGCTTTCTTT. J is TRBJ1-1 and V is TRBV29-1; D unclear. The CDR3 length is 13 residues. V lost 4 bases to trimming and J lost 0 bases, with 9 bases between them. Germline lookup yields CDR1 SQVTM and CDR2 ANQGSEA.

This clonotype was seen repeatedly, ten times or more. This chain uses TRBV5-1 with TRBJ2-2, with 7 positions matching TRBD2. J lost 5 bases, V lost 1 base, and 2 bases had no gene match. The CDR3 spans 14 residues. Germline assignment: CDR1 SGHRS and CDR2 YFSETQ. The CDR3 nucleotides read TGCGCCAGCAGCTTGCTAGCGGAGACCGGGGAGCTGTTTTTT. Amino acid sequence: CASSLLAETGELFF.

The chain links TRBV7-9 to TRBJ1-4; 8 bases are shared with TRBD1. With 5 bases clipped from V and 3 bases from J, the junction kept 8 bases outside the gene matches. Per the germline V gene, CDR1 is SEHNR and CDR2 is FQNEAQ (reference sequence). CDR3 length equals 16 residues. For the CDR3, the DNA is TGTGCCAGCAGCCCTATCCAGGGACAGGCTAATGAAAAACTGTTTTTT. Its protein product is CASSPIQGQANEKLFF.

This clonotype was found many times. This chain joins TRBV29-1 and TRBJ2-3; D is unresolved. Germline CDR1 and CDR2: SQVTM and ANQGSEA. Between the trimmed V and J ends, which lost 1 base and 3 bases, there was a span of 5 bases. The CDR3 is 12 amino acids. CDR3 nucleotide sequence: TGCAGCGTTGAAGTGGGAACAGATACGCAGTATTTT. It codes for CSVEVGTDTQYF.

This clonotype was observed many times. The rearrangement uses TRBV20-1 and TRBJ2-1; perhaps TRBD2 as D (5 bases). The CDR3 sequence is 14 residues long. CDR1 and CDR2 (germline): DFQATT, SNEGSKA (reference sequence). CDR3 loop: CTRRPPVAYNEQFF. The CDR3 DNA follows: TGCACTAGGAGGCCCCCGGTGGCCTACAATGAGCAGTTCTTC.

This sequence joins TRBV11-1 and TRBJ2-5; a weak D match, TRBD2 (5 bases). Germline V gives CDR1 SGHAT, CDR2 FQDESV (reference sequence). CDR3 size: 13 residues. V was pared by 5 bases and J by 5 bases, with 12 bases between. The CDR3 DNA follows: TGTGCCAGCAGCCAAACTAGTTTGGAGACCCAGTACTTC. Amino acid sequence: CASSQTSLETQYF.

This chain connects TRBV18 to TRBJ2-3, with D perhaps TRBD2 (5 bases). This CDR3 is built from 13 residues. Looked up from germline, CDR1 is KGHSH and CDR2 is LQKENI. Trimming pared 3 bases from V and 5 bases from J, leaving 9 bases between. The CDR3 DNA sequence: TGTGCCAGCTCACCCAATAGCGAAGATACGCAGTATTTT. It is translated as CASSPNSEDTQYF.

The sample holds a few counts of this clonotype. The chain links TRBV2 to TRBJ2-1; D ambiguous. CDR1 SNHLY and CDR2 FYNNEI come from the germline V gene. The germline V and J ends were trimmed by 10 bases and 6 bases, with 16 bases remaining between them. This CDR3 is 13 amino acids long. The CDR3 nucleotides read TGTGCCACTGGCAGTCAGAGGCCCAATGAGCAGTTCTTC. Amino acid sequence: CATGSQRPNEQFF.

This clonotype was recorded a few times. The J gene is TRBJ2-2, the V gene TRBV7-9; 8 nucleotides line up with TRBD2. The CDR3 contains 16 residues. CDR1 and CDR2 (germline): SEHNR, FQNEAQ (reference sequence). Losses at the gene ends were 1 base for V and 6 bases for J; bases not matched to a gene: 7. DNA of the CDR3: TGTGCCAGCAGCTTAGGACTAGCGTTACGGGCCGGGGAGCTGTTTTTT. Protein sequence: CASSLGLALRAGELFF.

This clonotype was observed at least ten times. This chain connects TRBV20-1 to TRBJ2-1; no firm D call. CDR1 is DFQATT, CDR2 SNEGSKA, per germline (reference sequence). The CDR3 contains 13 residues. Trimming left V 3 bases short and J 3 bases short, with 9 bases between. CDR3 DNA sequence: TGCAGTGCTAGTAGTTACTTCTACAATGAGCAGTTCTTC. Translating it yields CSASSYFYNEQFF.

A few counts support this clonotype. This chain uses TRBV28 with TRBJ2-7; 9 positions match TRBD1. The CDR3 has 15 amino acids. Looked up from germline, CDR1 is MDHEN and CDR2 is SYDVKM. J was trimmed by 3 bases and V by 5 bases; bases with no gene match: 8. The CDR3 loop reads CASSTPGQGIYEQYF. The CDR3 DNA reads TGTGCCAGCAGTACACCGGGACAGGGTATCTACGAGCAGTACTTC.

The chain employs TRBV5-6 and TRBJ2-5, with 7 nucleotides matching TRBD2. The CDR3 sequence is 14 residues long. The J segment lost 2 bases and the V segment lost 2 bases, leaving 3 bases of the junction unmatched. Germline CDR1 SGHDT, CDR2 YYEEEE. DNA of the CDR3: TGTGCCAGCAGCTTCGGGGGGATGCAAGAGACCCAGTACTTC. It translates to CASSFGGMQETQYF.